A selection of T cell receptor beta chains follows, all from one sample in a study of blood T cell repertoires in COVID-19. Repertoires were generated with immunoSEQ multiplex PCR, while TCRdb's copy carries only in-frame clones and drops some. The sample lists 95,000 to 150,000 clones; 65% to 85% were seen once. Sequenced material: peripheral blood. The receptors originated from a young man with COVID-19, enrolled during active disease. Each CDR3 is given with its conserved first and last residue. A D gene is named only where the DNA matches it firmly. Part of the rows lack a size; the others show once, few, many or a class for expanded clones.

CDR3 DNA: TGTGCCAGCAGCTTAGAGCTAGCTGCAGATACGCAGTATTTT
CDR3 protein: CASSLELAADTQYF
V gene: TRBV11-3
clone size: few
D gene: NA
J gene: TRBJ2-3

CDR3 DNA: TGCGCCAGCAGCCAAGGATCGACTAGCGGGTACTCGGGGGGGACCCAGTACTTC
CDR3 protein: CASSQGSTSGYSGGTQYF
V gene: TRBV4-3
clone size: NA
D gene: TRBD2
J gene: TRBJ2-5

CDR3 DNA: TGTGCCAGCAACAGGGACAGGGGAGGCACTGAAGCTTTCTTT
CDR3 protein: CASNRDRGGTEAFF
V gene: TRBV7-9
clone size: NA
D gene: TRBD1
J gene: TRBJ1-1

CDR3 DNA: TGCGCCAGCAGCTTCCGGACAGGAATGAACACTGAAGCTTTCTTT
CDR3 protein: CASSFRTGMNTEAFF
V gene: TRBV5-1
clone size: NA
D gene: TRBD1
J gene: TRBJ1-1

CDR3 DNA: TGTGCCAGCTCACCAACAGGGGAGGGCTACACCTTC
CDR3 protein: CASSPTGEGYTF
V gene: TRBV18
clone size: NA
D gene: TRBD1
J gene: TRBJ1-2

CDR3 DNA: TGTGCCAGCAGCTTGGGCAGGGGAGAGACCCAGTACTTC
CDR3 protein: CASSLGRGETQYF
V gene: TRBV7-8
clone size: NA
D gene: NA
J gene: TRBJ2-5

CDR3 DNA: TGTGCCAGCAGTTTAGGGAGCTCCTACGAGCAGTACTTC
CDR3 protein: CASSLGSSYEQYF
V gene: TRBV28
clone size: few
D gene: NA
J gene: TRBJ2-7

CDR3 DNA: TGTGCCAGCAGAGTTTCGGGGGGGGGCGGTGGCTACACCTTC
CDR3 protein: CASRVSGGGGGYTF
V gene: TRBV6-5
clone size: NA
D gene: NA
J gene: TRBJ1-2

CDR3 DNA: TGTGCCAGCAGTTTCGACAGGGACGGCATTCAGTACTTC
CDR3 protein: CASSFDRDGIQYF
V gene: TRBV12-3/TRBV12-4
clone size: NA
D gene: TRBD1
J gene: TRBJ2-4

CDR3 DNA: TGCGCCAGCAGTGAGGAGGTTTCCCTAGGTGAAGATGAAAAACTGTTTTTT
CDR3 protein: CASSEEVSLGEDEKLFF
V gene: TRBV10-1
clone size: NA
D gene: NA
J gene: TRBJ1-4

CDR3 DNA: TGTGCCAGCTCAGGGACAGGGGATAAAGCTTTCTTT
CDR3 protein: CASSGTGDKAFF
V gene: TRBV18
clone size: once
D gene: TRBD1
J gene: TRBJ1-1

CDR3 DNA: TGTGCCAGCAGCGGACAGGGGTCTGGGGCCAACGTCCTGACTTTC
CDR3 protein: CASSGQGSGANVLTF
V gene: TRBV6-5
clone size: NA
D gene: TRBD1
J gene: TRBJ2-6

CDR3 DNA: TGCGCCAGCAGCCAAGGAAGCGGGGGGCCCTCGAACAATGAGCAGTTCTTC
CDR3 protein: CASSQGSGGPSNNEQFF
V gene: TRBV4-3
clone size: NA
D gene: TRBD2
J gene: TRBJ2-1

CDR3 DNA: TGTGCCTGGAGTGTGGCCGGGGGCACAGATACGCAGTATTTT
CDR3 protein: CAWSVAGGTDTQYF
V gene: TRBV30
clone size: NA
D gene: NA
J gene: TRBJ2-3